This T cell receptor (beta chain) was retrieved from a study of shared clonotypes between healthy human individuals. Looking at the study overall: Per donor, three plates held CD4 naive cells, three held CD4 memory, two held CD8 naive and one held CD8 memory. The study, taken as a whole, reports: Genetic and exposure-history diversity was limited by the small donor number. Shared clonotypes across all four donors exceeded non-shared ones in generation probability.

Subsets obtained from CD4+ cells comprised CD45RA+ naive and CD45RA-negative memory cells. A remark on this clone: What it binds is unknown.

Some clones are missing from TCRdb's copy, which holds only in-frame ones; the method was immunoSEQ multiplex PCR. The table includes 2 million to 3 million clones, around nine tenths detected once. The sample taken for sequencing was naive CD4+ T cells sorted from blood. Sample subset: CD45RA+ positively selected. The clonotype was recovered from a man younger than 30 in good health.

The CDR3 sequence is CASSEDLAGQETQYF. The CDR3, as DNA: TGCGCCAGCAGCGAGGATCTAGCGGGACAAGAGACCCAGTACTTC. The chain carries TRBV10-1 and TRBJ2-5; 9 bases map to TRBD2. The germline V gene encodes CDR1 WNHNN and CDR2 SYGVQD (reference sequence). The V gene end was trimmed by 6 bases and the J gene end by 2 bases; junction bases not matched to a gene: 7. The CDR3 totals 15 residues.